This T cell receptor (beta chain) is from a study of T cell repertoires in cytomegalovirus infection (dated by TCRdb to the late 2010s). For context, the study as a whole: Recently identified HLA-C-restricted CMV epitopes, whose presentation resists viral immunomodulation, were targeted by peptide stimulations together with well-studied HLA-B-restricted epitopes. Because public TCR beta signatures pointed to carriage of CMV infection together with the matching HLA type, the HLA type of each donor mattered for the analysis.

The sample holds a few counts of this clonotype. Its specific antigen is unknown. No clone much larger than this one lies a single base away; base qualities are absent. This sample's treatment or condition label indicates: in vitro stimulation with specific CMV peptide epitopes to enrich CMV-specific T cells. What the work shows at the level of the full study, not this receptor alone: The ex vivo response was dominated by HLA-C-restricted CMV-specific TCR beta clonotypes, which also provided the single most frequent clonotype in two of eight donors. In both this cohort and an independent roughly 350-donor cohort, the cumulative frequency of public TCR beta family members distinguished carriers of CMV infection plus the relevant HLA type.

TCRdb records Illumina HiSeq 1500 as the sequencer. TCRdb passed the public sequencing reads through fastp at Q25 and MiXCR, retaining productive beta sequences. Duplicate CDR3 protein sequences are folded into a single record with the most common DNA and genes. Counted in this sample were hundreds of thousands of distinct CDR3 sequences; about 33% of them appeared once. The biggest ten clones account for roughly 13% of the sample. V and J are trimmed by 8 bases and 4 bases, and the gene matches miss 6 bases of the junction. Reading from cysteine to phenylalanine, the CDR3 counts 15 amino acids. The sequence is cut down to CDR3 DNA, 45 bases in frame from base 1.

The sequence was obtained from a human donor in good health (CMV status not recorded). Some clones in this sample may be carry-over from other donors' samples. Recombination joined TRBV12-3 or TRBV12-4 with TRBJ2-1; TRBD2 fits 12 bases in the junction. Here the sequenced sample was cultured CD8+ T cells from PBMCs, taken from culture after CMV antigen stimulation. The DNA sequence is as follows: TGTGCCAGCGGGTTGACTAGCGGGGGATACAATGAGCAGTTCTTC. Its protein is CASGLTSGGYNEQFF.